The 8 T cell receptor beta chains below come from one sample, sequenced in a study of shared clonotypes between healthy human individuals. Selected positively for CCR7 and CD45RO-negative, naive CD8 cells excluded terminally differentiated effector memory CD45RA+ cells. Sequencing was performed with immunoSEQ multiplex PCR; in TCRdb, only in-frame clones are kept and a portion is missing. The table records about 610,000 clones, approximately 96% of them present only once. Sequenced sample: naive CD8+ T cells sorted from blood. These receptors all stem from a woman aged 25 to 39 in good health.

The chain links TRBV7-9 to TRBJ2-7; TRBD1 matches at 8 bases. The CDR3 covers 14 residues. Losses at the gene ends were 3 bases for V and 6 bases for J; bases not matched to a gene: 7. CDR1 and CDR2 (germline): SEHNR, FQNEAQ (reference sequence). The chain's CDR3 is CASSLTFTGGEQYF. In DNA form, the CDR3 reads TGTGCCAGCAGCTTGACTTTCACAGGGGGCGAGCAGTACTTC.

The V call is TRBV19, the J call TRBJ2-5; no reliable D call. Between the trimmed V and J ends, which lost 0 bases and 7 bases, there was a span of 24 bases. The CDR3 runs 18 residues. Germline V gene sequence: CDR1 LNHDA, CDR2 SQIVND (reference sequence). As DNA, the CDR3 is TGTGCCAGTAGTATAGATCCCCCTATCGCGTCCGAGGAAGGGACCCAGTACTTC. As protein: CASSIDPPIASEEGTQYF. Drawing the rest from reference TRBV19 and TRBJ2-5, the complete variable domain is DGGITQSPKYLFRKEGQNVTLSCEQNLNHDAMYWYRQDPGQGLRLIYYSQIVNDFQKGDIAEGYSVSREKKESFPLTVTSAQKNPTAFYLCASSIDPPIASEEGTQYFGPGTRLLVL.

V usage is TRBV7-9 and J usage is TRBJ2-1, with 14 bases lining up with TRBD2. Germline V gene data show CDR1 as SEHNR and CDR2 as FQNEAQ (reference sequence). J was trimmed by 2 bases and V by 4 bases; bases with no gene match: 4. CDR3 length: 17 amino acids. Here the CDR3 reads CASSSGTSGRTYNEQFF. DNA of the CDR3: TGTGCCAGCAGCTCCGGGACTAGCGGGAGAACCTACAATGAGCAGTTCTTC.

The chain uses TRBV5-1 and TRBJ1-4; a possible D gene is TRBD1 (5 bases). Germline lookup yields CDR1 SGHRS and CDR2 YFSETQ. This CDR3 has 15 residues. Between the trimmed V and J ends, which lost 0 bases and 8 bases, there was a span of 14 bases. The CDR3 spells CASSLEGNKVEKLFF. For the CDR3, the DNA is TGCGCCAGCAGCTTGGAGGGGAATAAAGTGGAAAAACTGTTTTTT.

V gene TRBV4-2 combines with J gene TRBJ2-5; TRBD2 aligns across 11 bases. The CDR3 length is 16 residues. CDR1 and CDR2 (germline): LGHNA, YNFKEQ. V lost 4 bases and J lost 5; bases outside the gene matches: 9. CDR3 residues: CASSLLLAGGGETQYF. The CDR3 region has the DNA TGTGCCAGCAGCCTCTTGCTAGCGGGAGGAGGGGAGACCCAGTACTTC.

The rearrangement joins TRBV28 to TRBJ2-7, with 8 bases matching TRBD2. The germline V gene encodes CDR1 MDHEN and CDR2 SYDVKM. This CDR3 is 16 amino acids long. J was trimmed by 0 bases and V by 3 bases; bases with no gene match: 7. CDR3 in DNA: TGTGCCAGCAGTTTTCCGACTAGCGAGCCCTCCTACGAGCAGTACTTC. It is translated as CASSFPTSEPSYEQYF. The entire variable domain, with the rest obtained from reference TRBV28 and TRBJ2-7, is as follows: DVKVTQSSRYLVKRTGEKVFLECVQDMDHENMFWYRQDPGLGLRLIYFSYDVKMKEKGDIPEGYSVSREKKERFSLILESASTNQTSMYLCASSFPTSEPSYEQYFGPGTRLTVT.

The chain recombines TRBV19 with TRBJ1-1; possibly TRBD1 for D (5 bases). Germline assignment: CDR1 LNHDA and CDR2 SQIVND (reference sequence). The germline V and J ends were trimmed by 1 base and 1 base, with 7 bases remaining between them. The CDR3 is made up of 14 amino acids. The DNA for the CDR3 is TGTGCCAGTAGTATAGGACAGCCGAACACTGAAGCTTTCTTT. It specifies CASSIGQPNTEAFF.

This rearrangement joins TRBV30 to TRBJ1-5; no firm D call. V dropped 2 bases and J dropped 0 bases, with 11 bases sitting between them. The CDR3 sequence is 15 residues long. Germline V lookup: CDR1 GTSNPN, CDR2 SVGIG (reference sequence). The CDR3 loop is CAWSQPYYSNQPQHF. CDR3 DNA sequence: TGTGCCTGGAGTCAACCATATTATAGCAATCAGCCCCAGCATTTT.